What follows are 14 T cell receptor beta chains derived from one specimen sequenced in a study of T cell responses to AZD1222 COVID-19 vaccine. Sequencing used immunoSEQ multiplex PCR; TCRdb keeps in-frame clones, though not all of them. The sample contains about 99,000 clones, roughly 90% of which appear only once. The sequenced sample was peripheral blood, obtained 28 days after the second AZD1222 dose. Every receptor here comes from an adult who received the AZD1222 COVID-19 vaccine.

The chain has TRBV9 and TRBJ2-2, with D possibly TRBD2 on 5 matching bases. Germline values: CDR1 SGDLS, CDR2 YYNGEE. V was cut by 4 bases and J by 4 bases, with 17 bases left in between. This CDR3 region has 16 residues. The CDR3, as DNA: TGTGCCAGCAGCTCCCGGGATACTAGGAGCACCGGGGAGCTGTTTTTT. It translates to CASSSRDTRSTGELFF.

The chain couples TRBV6-5 to TRBJ1-3, with 7 positions matching TRBD1. The CDR3 spans 15 residues. V dropped 7 bases and J dropped 0; count of bases not matched to a gene: 6. CDR1 MNHEY and CDR2 SVGAGI come from the germline V gene. The CDR3 loop is CASKTTGDSGNTIYF. In DNA, the CDR3 is TGTGCCAGCAAAACCACAGGGGACTCTGGAAACACCATATATTTT.

The chain couples TRBV28 to TRBJ2-1; D is uncertain. The CDR3 is 13 residues long. CDR1 is MDHEN, CDR2 SYDVKM, per germline. V dropped 3 bases and J dropped 4 bases, with 7 bases sitting between them. CDR3 sequence: CASSFTGYNEQFF. CDR3 sequence (DNA): TGTGCCAGCAGTTTCACCGGGTACAATGAGCAGTTCTTC.

V and J are TRBV28 and TRBJ1-1, with 7 bases matching TRBD1. Germline V lookup: CDR1 MDHEN, CDR2 SYDVKM. Germline trimming cut 2 bases from V and 3 bases from J; bases unmatched to any gene: 6. The CDR3 has 15 residues. CDR3 nucleotide sequence: TGTGCCAGCAGTTTAATACAGGGGTACGACACTGAAGCTTTCTTT. Encoded protein: CASSLIQGYDTEAFF.

With respect to this clone: No conserved phenylalanine or tryptophan ends this CDR3, so it is likely a read error. No DNA is shown, since the ends of the CDR3 on it are uncertain; the CDR3 is the one TCRdb lists. The V gene is TRBV6-2 or TRBV6-3, the J gene TRBJ2-4; the DNA was not used to check the table's D call, TRBD2. A total of 13 residues make up the CDR3, ends included. Germline V gives CDR1 MNHEY, CDR2 SVGEGT. CDR3 protein: CASSLPGLAEIAL.

The chain carries TRBV9 and TRBJ1-4; D not resolved. This CDR3 comprises 16 residues. Germline CDR1 reads SGDLS; CDR2 reads YYNGEE. Trimming removed 4 bases from V and 4 bases from J, with 17 bases in between. This CDR3 is CASSSSAGESNEKLFF. In DNA, the CDR3 is TGTGCCAGCAGCAGCTCGGCTGGGGAAAGTAATGAAAAACTGTTTTTT.

The CDR3 reads CASSLYSGRAGGELFF. The CDR3 DNA follows: TGTGCCAGCAGCTTATATAGCGGGAGGGCCGGCGGGGAGCTGTTTTTT. The chain employs TRBV11-1 and TRBJ2-2; TRBD2 aligns across 11 bases. After removal of 2 bases from V and 7 bases from J, the junction contained 6 bases not matched to a gene. Looked up from germline, CDR1 is SGHAT and CDR2 is FQDESV (reference sequence). The CDR3 spans 16 residues.

V usage is TRBV5-1 and J usage is TRBJ2-7; D is undetermined. The germline V gene has CDR1 SGHRS and CDR2 YFSETQ. CDR3 length: 13 amino acids. Trimming left V 0 bases short and J 2 bases short, with 6 bases between. In DNA form, the CDR3 reads TGCGCCAGCAGCTTGGCCCTCCCCTACGAGCAGTACTTC. Protein product: CASSLALPYEQYF.

This rearrangement joins TRBV28 to TRBJ2-3, with 7 bases matching TRBD2. The CDR3 contains 15 residues. The ends lost 5 bases at V and 6 bases at J; junction bases unmatched: 11. Germline loops: CDR1 MDHEN, CDR2 SYDVKM. The CDR3 DNA is TGTGCCAGCAGTCGGCCCGGACTAGTGGTGGATACGCAGTATTTT. It is translated as CASSRPGLVVDTQYF.

The CDR3, as DNA: TGCGCCAGCAGCCTCGGACACAATGAGCAGTTCTTC. Its translation is CASSLGHNEQFF. The rearrangement uses TRBV5-1 and TRBJ2-1; D remains ambiguous. The germline CDR1 and CDR2 sequences are SGHRS and YFSETQ. V gave up 4 bases and J gave up 5 bases, with 7 bases separating them. This CDR3 is built from 12 residues.

V is TRBV5-1 and J is TRBJ2-5; 9 nucleotides agree with TRBD1. Germline CDR1 and CDR2: SGHRS and YFSETQ. The CDR3 is made up of 14 amino acids. Losses at the gene ends were 5 bases for V and 3 bases for J; bases not matched to a gene: 5. CDR3 region: CASSPGTGKETQYF. The CDR3 DNA sequence: TGCGCCAGCAGTCCCGGGACAGGGAAAGAGACCCAGTACTTC.

This rearrangement joins TRBV27 to TRBJ2-3; the match to TRBD1 covers 7 bases. The CDR3 runs 12 residues. V was pared by 9 bases and J by 8 bases, with 8 bases of the junction left unmatched. CDR1 and CDR2 (germline): MNHEY, SMNVEV (reference sequence). The CDR3, as DNA: TGTGCCAGTAATTACAGGGGCGGTACGCAGTATTTT. Translating gives CASNYRGGTQYF.

The genes are TRBV11-3 and TRBJ2-7; 7 positions agree with TRBD2. The V and J ends lost 3 bases and 6 bases, in that order; junction bases with no gene match: 2. The CDR3 extends over 12 amino acids. CDR1 and CDR2 from the germline V gene are SGHNT and YENEEA. The CDR3 protein is CASSFGLGEQYF. The CDR3 nucleotides read TGTGCCAGCAGCTTCGGACTAGGCGAGCAGTACTTC.

This chain uses TRBV5-6 with TRBJ2-1; the D is unclear. The CDR3 contains 14 residues. From germline, CDR1 is SGHDT and CDR2 YYEEEE. V was pared by 1 base and J by 7 bases, with 12 bases between. The CDR3: CASSLRRRSNEQFF. The CDR3 DNA reads as TGTGCCAGCAGCTTGCGGCGTAGGAGTAATGAGCAGTTCTTC.